These T cell receptor beta chains were read from a single sample in a study of cytomegalovirus exposure and HLA in healthy donors. The table came from immunoSEQ multiplex PCR; TCRdb's copy has only in-frame clones and leaves some out. This table holds around 120,000 clones, around 60% found once. The source material was PBMCs. These receptors came from a man aged 35 to 55 in good health and CMV-seropositive. Each CDR3 is given with its conserved first and last residue. A D gene is named only where the DNA matches it firmly. Expanded clones are given a class, and other clones once, few, many or no size at all.

V gene: TRBV28
J gene: TRBJ2-7
CDR3 length: 12
clone size: NA
D gene: TRBD2
CDR3 protein: CASSFWGGEQYF
CDR3 DNA: TGTGCCAGCAGTTTTTGGGGGGGCGAGCAGTACTTC

V gene: TRBV7-9
J gene: TRBJ2-3
CDR3 length: 16
clone size: NA
D gene: TRBD1
CDR3 protein: CASSFSRGRGPDTQYF
CDR3 DNA: TGTGCCAGCAGCTTTTCGAGGGGGCGAGGTCCAGATACGCAGTATTTT

V gene: TRBV14
J gene: TRBJ2-3
CDR3 length: 16
clone size: NA
D gene: NA
CDR3 protein: CASSQDSSAGWGTQYF
CDR3 DNA: TGTGCCAGCAGCCAAGATTCTTCGGCAGGGTGGGGTACGCAGTATTTT

V gene: TRBV5-1
J gene: TRBJ1-1
CDR3 length: 14
clone size: NA
D gene: NA
CDR3 protein: CASSPAPGGYEAFF
CDR3 DNA: TGCGCCAGCAGCCCGGCCCCAGGAGGGTATGAAGCTTTCTTT

V gene: TRBV2
J gene: TRBJ2-3
CDR3 length: 13
clone size: NA
D gene: NA
CDR3 protein: CAGNSDGTDTQYF
CDR3 DNA: TGTGCCGGAAATAGCGATGGCACAGATACGCAGTATTTT

V gene: TRBV7-9
J gene: TRBJ1-5
CDR3 length: 15
clone size: NA
D gene: TRBD1
CDR3 protein: CASSLMGTGGEPQHF
CDR3 DNA: TGTGCCAGCAGCCTAATGGGGACAGGGGGAGAGCCCCAGCATTTT

V gene: TRBV5-6
J gene: TRBJ2-1
CDR3 length: 15
clone size: few
D gene: NA
CDR3 protein: CASSQRERAYNEQFF
CDR3 DNA: TGTGCCAGCAGCCAACGGGAGCGAGCCTACAATGAGCAGTTCTTC

V gene: TRBV7-9
J gene: TRBJ1-1
CDR3 length: 13
clone size: NA
D gene: TRBD1
CDR3 protein: CASSGTENTEAFF
CDR3 DNA: TGTGCCAGCAGTGGGACAGAGAACACTGAAGCTTTCTTT

V gene: TRBV18
J gene: TRBJ2-7
CDR3 length: 14
clone size: NA
D gene: NA
CDR3 protein: CASSGRQGVYEQYF
CDR3 DNA: TGTGCCAGCTCGGGCCGGCAGGGCGTGTACGAGCAGTACTTC

V gene: TRBV9
J gene: TRBJ2-1
CDR3 length: 18
clone size: NA
D gene: TRBD2
CDR3 protein: CASSVQGSAGGSYNEQFF
CDR3 DNA: TGTGCCAGCAGCGTCCAAGGTTCAGCGGGAGGTTCCTACAATGAGCAGTTCTTC

V gene: TRBV30
J gene: TRBJ1-2
CDR3 length: 15
clone size: few
D gene: TRBD1
CDR3 protein: CAWSRGATGRYGYTF
CDR3 DNA: TGTGCCTGGAGCCGAGGGGCGACAGGGCGGTACGGCTACACCTTC

V gene: TRBV5-1
J gene: TRBJ2-1
CDR3 length: 15
clone size: NA
D gene: TRBD2
CDR3 protein: CASRPPGLAGNEQFF
CDR3 DNA: TGCGCCAGCAGGCCCCCGGGACTAGCGGGAAATGAGCAGTTCTTC

V gene: TRBV11-2
J gene: TRBJ2-5
CDR3 length: 17
clone size: few
D gene: TRBD2
CDR3 protein: CASSLAVSGGDPETQYF
CDR3 DNA: TGTGCCAGCAGCTTAGCGGTTAGCGGGGGGGATCCAGAGACCCAGTACTTC

V gene: TRBV19
J gene: TRBJ1-4
CDR3 length: 15
clone size: NA
D gene: NA
CDR3 protein: CASSWGVSSNEKLFF
CDR3 DNA: TGTGCCAGTAGTTGGGGGGTGTCTTCAAATGAAAAACTGTTTTTT

V gene: TRBV4-1
J gene: TRBJ2-7
CDR3 length: 13
clone size: NA
D gene: TRBD1
CDR3 protein: CASSRTGTYEQYF
CDR3 DNA: TGCGCCAGCAGCCGGACAGGGACCTACGAGCAGTACTTC

V gene: TRBV30
J gene: TRBJ2-2
CDR3 length: 16
clone size: NA
D gene: TRBD1
CDR3 protein: CAWSVGTGGRTGELFF
CDR3 DNA: TGTGCCTGGAGTGTAGGGACAGGGGGCCGGACCGGGGAGCTGTTTTTT

V gene: TRBV25-1
J gene: TRBJ2-5
CDR3 length: 14
clone size: NA
D gene: TRBD1
CDR3 protein: CASSEEGALETQYF
CDR3 DNA: TGTGCCAGCAGTGAAGAGGGGGCCCTGGAGACCCAGTACTTC

V gene: TRBV7-8
J gene: TRBJ2-1
CDR3 length: 16
clone size: NA
D gene: NA
CDR3 protein: CASSTRLVTSYNEQFF
CDR3 DNA: TGTGCCAGCAGCACGAGACTGGTTACTAGTTACAATGAGCAGTTCTTC

V gene: TRBV7-2
J gene: TRBJ2-1
CDR3 length: 17
clone size: NA
D gene: TRBD1
CDR3 protein: CASSPDPRQGSYNEQFF
CDR3 DNA: TGTGCCAGCAGCCCCGACCCCCGACAGGGTTCCTACAATGAGCAGTTCTTC

V gene: TRBV6-6
J gene: TRBJ2-7
CDR3 length: 13
clone size: NA
D gene: NA
CDR3 protein: CASSPGYRGEQYF
CDR3 DNA: TGTGCCAGCAGCCCCGGGTATCGGGGGGAGCAGTACTTC

V gene: TRBV18
J gene: TRBJ2-7
CDR3 length: 13
clone size: NA
D gene: NA
CDR3 protein: CASSAGVAYEQYF
CDR3 DNA: TGTGCCAGCTCCGCAGGGGTCGCCTACGAGCAGTACTTC

V gene: TRBV5-6
J gene: TRBJ2-7
CDR3 length: 15
clone size: NA
D gene: NA
CDR3 protein: CASSFDRTAIYEQYF
CDR3 DNA: TGTGCCAGCAGCTTCGATCGGACAGCGATCTACGAGCAGTACTTC

V gene: TRBV7-8
J gene: TRBJ2-1
CDR3 length: 14
clone size: NA
D gene: TRBD1
CDR3 protein: CASSQGQAYNEQFF
CDR3 DNA: TGTGCCAGCAGCCAAGGACAGGCCTACAATGAGCAGTTCTTC

V gene: TRBV12-5
J gene: TRBJ2-2
CDR3 length: 11
clone size: NA
D gene: TRBD1
CDR3 protein: CTGGNTGELFF
CDR3 DNA: TGTACAGGGGGGAACACCGGGGAGCTGTTTTTT

V gene: TRBV10-3
J gene: TRBJ2-2
CDR3 length: 17
clone size: once
D gene: TRBD2
CDR3 protein: CAISGYEAGGLTGELFF
CDR3 DNA: TGTGCCATCAGTGGTTACGAGGCGGGAGGCCTCACCGGGGAGCTGTTTTTT

V gene: TRBV19
J gene: TRBJ1-1
CDR3 length: 14
clone size: NA
D gene: NA
CDR3 protein: CASSSSRKETEAFF
CDR3 DNA: TGTGCCAGTAGTTCCAGCAGGAAAGAAACTGAAGCTTTCTTT

V gene: TRBV5-1
J gene: TRBJ2-5
CDR3 length: 13
clone size: few
D gene: NA
CDR3 protein: CASSFDTQETQYF
CDR3 DNA: TGCGCCAGCAGCTTTGACACCCAAGAGACCCAGTACTTC